The subject of this entry is one T cell receptor (beta chain). The antigen is not known. This entry comes from a study of cytomegalovirus exposure and HLA in healthy donors. Findings and caveats of the study: A highly shared variant cluster was judged a likely technical artifact. When analyzed later, a missense DCLRE1C variant was found to be linked to TCR beta V- and J-gene trimming.

In germline, CDR1 is MNHNS, CDR2 SASEGT. The CDR3 loop spans 15 amino acids. V was shortened by 7 bases and J by 7 bases, with 23 bases between the two germline ends. The PCR was carried out with 60 Vbeta primers and 13 Jbeta primers. TCRdb's copy holds only in-frame clones and misses some; the assay was immunoSEQ multiplex PCR. The profile shows 120,000 or so clones, roughly 78% of them singletons. This clonotype was sampled from a woman aged 40 to 50 in good health and CMV-seronegative. The sequenced sample consisted of PBMCs. The chain couples TRBV6-1 to TRBJ2-7, with D tentatively TRBD1 (6 bases). CDR3: CASTHEVTGSGEQYF. CDR3 sequence (DNA): TGTGCCAGCACCCACGAAGTCACAGGGTCGGGAGAGCAGTACTTC.